This TCR beta chain is drawn from a study of vaccination effects on CD4 cells after COVID-19. Concerning this clone: The antigen is unknown.

Produced via immunoSEQ multiplex PCR; TCRdb's table is partial and in-frame only. The sample holds around 50,000 clones; about 70% are singletons and the top ten take approximately 5.1%. Germline-derived CDR1 and CDR2 are LGHNA and YSLEER. The length of the CDR3 is 17 residues. Trimming cost V 0 bases and J 6 bases; bases outside gene matches: 14. Subsequent to a culture period of under 11 days, CD4+ T cells were isolated. A positive SARS-CoV-2 PCR test fell between March and December 2020. Participants each got two BNT162b2 or mRNA-1273 vaccine doses. The chain employs TRBV4-3 and TRBJ2-7, with 7 bases lining up with TRBD2. The material sequenced was CD4+ T cells from PBMCs cultured without peptide, taken after COVID-19 vaccination. This TCR was sampled from a human donor who had a prior SARS-CoV-2 infection. The CDR3 nucleotides are TGCGCCAGCAGCCAAGACCCTCCCGGAGGGAGGGCCGTCGAGCAGTACTTC. Its translation: CASSQDPPGGRAVEQYF.